Listed below are T cell receptor beta chains from one sample, sequenced in a study of neurological immune-mediated disorders. TCRdb re-called the 5' RACE reads with MiXCR, one entry per CDR3 protein. Of tens of thousands of distinct CDR3 sequences in the sample, 13% to 15% are singletons; the top ten hold roughly 7.3%. Sequencing was carried out using PBMCs. Source of these receptors: a woman aged 45-60 years in good health. Both conserved end residues are part of each CDR3. Each record gives: J gene, CDR3 length, D gene, clone size, V gene, CDR3 protein, CDR3 DNA. D genes are given only for firm matches. Rows may omit the clone size; those that give it use once, few, many or a size class.

>TRBJ2-5|16|-|many|TRBV12-3/TRBV12-4
CASSPMARKYKETQYF
TGTGCCAGCAGCCCGATGGCTAGAAAATACAAAGAGACCCAGTACTTC
>TRBJ2-7|16|TRBD2|few|TRBV5-1
CASSPGTSGVFYEQYF
TGCGCCAGCAGCCCAGGGACTAGCGGGGTTTTCTACGAGCAGTACTTC
>TRBJ2-3|16|TRBD2|many|TRBV4-2
CASNSRAGGYTDTQYF
TGTGCCAGCAATTCAAGAGCGGGGGGCTATACAGATACGCAGTATTTT
>TRBJ2-7|15|-|few|TRBV3-1
CASSSNIGGIYEQYF
TGTGCCAGCAGCTCAAACATAGGGGGGATCTACGAGCAGTACTTC
>TRBJ1-2|13|-|many|TRBV7-2
CASGMLGNYGYTF
TGTGCCAGCGGGATGCTAGGGAACTATGGCTACACCTTC
>TRBJ2-7|16|TRBD1|many|TRBV5-1
CASSIISGTGAYEQYF
TGCGCCAGCAGCATTATCTCCGGGACAGGCGCCTACGAGCAGTACTTC
>TRBJ2-7|15|TRBD2|many|TRBV10-3
CAISEVTSGIYEQYF
TGTGCCATCAGTGAGGTGACTAGCGGCATATACGAGCAGTACTTC
>TRBJ1-5|14|-|many|TRBV7-9
CASSSNNLDQPQHF
TGTGCCAGCAGCTCCAACAATCTCGATCAGCCCCAGCATTTT
>TRBJ1-2|12|-|many|TRBV5-1
CASSLPAYGYTF
TGCGCCAGCAGCTTGCCAGCGTATGGCTACACCTTC
>TRBJ2-1|15|TRBD2|many|TRBV29-1
CSVGASGITYNEQFF
TGCAGCGTTGGGGCTAGCGGGATTACCTACAATGAGCAGTTCTTC
>TRBJ2-2|12|-|many|TRBV9
CASSVGGGELFF
TGTGCCAGCAGCGTAGGGGGCGGGGAGCTGTTTTTT
>TRBJ2-2|17|TRBD2|many|TRBV29-1
CSAPPGLAGEGTGELFF
TGCAGCGCGCCCCCGGGACTAGCGGGAGAGGGGACCGGGGAGCTGTTTTTT
>TRBJ2-3|16|TRBD1|-|TRBV27
CASSPRDRANTDTQYF
TGTGCCAGCAGTCCCAGGGACAGGGCGAACACAGATACGCAGTATTTT
>TRBJ2-7|14|-|-|TRBV28
CASSSFLAIWEQYF
TGTGCCAGCAGCTCGTTTTTAGCGATATGGGAGCAGTACTTC
>TRBJ2-3|16|TRBD2|-|TRBV3-1
CARSQGGLAGGRTQYF
TGTGCAAGAAGCCAAGGAGGACTAGCGGGAGGGAGGACGCAGTATTTT
>TRBJ1-2|16|TRBD1|few|TRBV5-1
CASSFGQGGADYGYTF
TGCGCCAGCAGCTTTGGACAGGGGGGAGCCGACTATGGCTACACCTTC
>TRBJ2-2|13|TRBD1|-|TRBV29-1
CGGTGGHHGELFF
TGCGGGGGGACAGGGGGCCATCACGGGGAGCTGTTTTTT
>TRBJ2-7|13|TRBD2|-|TRBV20-1
CSASMGGFNEQYF
TGCAGTGCTAGTATGGGGGGGTTCAACGAGCAGTACTTC
>TRBJ1-1|15|-|many|TRBV5-1
CASSSRGGGQAEAFF
TGCGCCAGCAGCTCTAGGGGCGGGGGGCAAGCTGAAGCTTTCTTT
>TRBJ2-1|16|-|few|TRBV9
CASSVVGLVGGGEQFF
TGTGCCAGCAGCGTAGTGGGACTCGTAGGGGGGGGTGAGCAGTTCTTC
>TRBJ2-2|16|TRBD2|-|TRBV14
CASSQPSGANTGELFF
TGTGCCAGCAGCCAACCTAGCGGGGCGAACACCGGGGAGCTGTTTTTT
>TRBJ2-7|14|-|many|TRBV9
CASSRNRAGYEQYF
TGTGCCAGCAGCCGAAACAGGGCAGGCTACGAGCAGTACTTC
>TRBJ2-7|15|-|many|TRBV7-2
CASSPGASGLYEQYF
TGTGCCAGCAGCCCGGGGGCTAGCGGCCTCTACGAGCAGTACTTC
>TRBJ2-1|15|TRBD2|-|TRBV5-1
CASSWIAGGTIEQFF
TGCGCCAGCAGCTGGATAGCGGGGGGAACAATTGAGCAGTTCTTC
>TRBJ1-2|13|-|many|TRBV7-6
CASSPGRLDGYTF
TGTGCCAGCAGCCCCGGGAGATTAGATGGCTACACCTTC
>TRBJ2-7|13|-|-|TRBV10-1
CASSDPRTYEQYF
TGCGCCAGCAGTGATCCCAGAACCTACGAGCAGTACTTC
>TRBJ2-7|16|TRBD2|many|TRBV4-2
CASSQPSGSISYEQYF
TGTGCCAGCAGCCAACCTAGCGGGAGTATCTCCTACGAGCAGTACTTC
>TRBJ2-2|13|TRBD2|-|TRBV27
CASSLGLFGELFF
TGTGCCAGCAGTTTGGGACTATTCGGGGAGCTGTTTTTT
>TRBJ2-1|13|-|many|TRBV10-3
CASGREPYNEQFF
TGTGCCAGCGGACGGGAGCCATACAATGAGCAGTTCTTC
>TRBJ2-4|12|-|many|TRBV28
CASSFPRNIQYF
TGTGCCAGCAGTTTCCCTCGAAACATTCAGTACTTC
>TRBJ2-2|16|TRBD2|many|TRBV7-3
CASSLRLGGGTGELFF
TGTGCCAGCAGCTTACGATTGGGCGGGGGCACCGGGGAGCTGTTTTTT
>TRBJ2-3|18|TRBD1|many|TRBV20-1
CSASLVVGTGGRRDTQYF
TGCAGTGCTAGCCTCGTCGTCGGGACAGGGGGAAGGAGGGATACGCAGTATTTT
>TRBJ2-1|15|TRBD2|few|TRBV11-2
CASSPTSGRYNEQFF
TGTGCCAGCAGCCCCACTAGCGGTAGATACAATGAGCAGTTCTTC
>TRBJ2-5|13|-|many|TRBV20-1
CSAGGTGQETQYF
TGCAGTGCTGGAGGCACAGGGCAAGAGACCCAGTACTTC
>TRBJ2-1|15|TRBD2|few|TRBV10-3
CAISESTRTAGEQFF
TGTGCCATCAGTGAGTCCACTCGCACAGCGGGGGAGCAGTTCTTC
>TRBJ2-3|16|-|many|TRBV28
CASSLGPALGADTQYF
TGTGCCAGCAGTTTGGGGCCGGCCCTAGGGGCAGATACGCAGTATTTT
>TRBJ2-1|13|-|many|TRBV20-1
CSAYSGLRGEQFF
TGCAGTGCTTACTCGGGACTTCGCGGTGAGCAGTTCTTC
>TRBJ1-2|13|TRBD1|many|TRBV5-1
CASSWGQGSGYTF
TGCGCCAGCAGCTGGGGACAGGGGTCTGGCTACACCTTC
>TRBJ1-1|16|-|many|TRBV5-4
CASSPGSRNPNTEAFF
TGTGCCAGCTCCCCCGGGTCCAGGAACCCGAACACTGAAGCTTTCTTT
>TRBJ2-3|15|TRBD2|many|TRBV12-3/TRBV12-4
CASSSRLAGTDTQYF
TGTGCCAGCAGCTCCCGCCTAGCGGGCACAGATACGCAGTATTTT
>TRBJ2-2|16|TRBD2|many|TRBV28
CASSLGLAGAKGELFF
TGTGCCAGCAGCCTAGGACTAGCGGGAGCGAAAGGGGAGCTGTTTTTT
>TRBJ2-1|16|-|many|TRBV18
CASSTSGSSSYNEQFF
TGTGCCAGCTCAACAAGCGGGTCAAGCTCCTACAATGAGCAGTTCTTC
>TRBJ2-7|14|TRBD1|many|TRBV5-1
CASSLRDRDYEQYF
TGCGCCAGCAGTCTCCGGGACAGGGACTACGAGCAGTACTTC
>TRBJ2-2|14|TRBD2|many|TRBV7-2
CASTRGLARRELFF
TGTGCCAGCACCCGGGGACTAGCTCGCCGGGAGCTGTTTTTT
>TRBJ1-1|17|-|many|TRBV5-1
CASSQQTTGSIGTEAFF
TGCGCCAGCAGCCAACAAACGACGGGCAGTATAGGCACTGAAGCTTTCTTT
>TRBJ2-5|16|TRBD2|-|TRBV5-1
CASSLGNSGNKETQYF
TGCGCCAGCAGCTTGGGTAATAGCGGGAATAAAGAGACCCAGTACTTC
>TRBJ2-5|16|TRBD1|many|TRBV25-1
CASSDSGTGGKETQYF
TGTGCCAGCAGTGACTCCGGGACAGGAGGGAAAGAGACCCAGTACTTC
>TRBJ1-1|15|TRBD1|many|TRBV6-2/TRBV6-3
CASSYWGQGDTEAFF
TGTGCCAGCAGTTACTGGGGACAGGGGGACACTGAAGCTTTCTTT
>TRBJ2-7|13|-|few|TRBV5-1
CASRQPDSYEQYF
TGCGCCAGCAGACAACCCGACTCCTACGAGCAGTACTTC
>TRBJ1-5|12|TRBD1|many|TRBV20-1
CSGVTGDQPQHF
TGCAGTGGGGTGACAGGGGATCAGCCCCAGCATTTT
>TRBJ2-4|12|-|many|TRBV3-1
CASSPQGGIQYF
TGTGCCAGCAGTCCTCAGGGCGGCATTCAGTACTTC
>TRBJ1-1|13|-|many|TRBV3-1
CASSQDGVTEAFF
TGTGCCAGCAGCCAAGATGGGGTCACTGAAGCTTTCTTT
>TRBJ1-1|19|TRBD1|many|TRBV24-1
CATSDRDAGTGDGNTEAFF
TGTGCCACCAGTGATCGCGATGCCGGGACAGGGGACGGGAACACTGAAGCTTTCTTT
>TRBJ2-1|17|TRBD2|many|TRBV5-1
CASSSNPLAGVGDEQFF
TGCGCCAGCAGCTCGAATCCCCTAGCGGGAGTCGGTGATGAGCAGTTCTTC
>TRBJ2-2|17|-|-|TRBV5-4
CASSRPVCSANTGELFF
TGTGCCAGCAGCCGTCCTGTATGTTCAGCGAACACCGGGGAGCTGTTTTTT